Listed below are T cell receptor beta chains from one sample, sequenced in a study of blood T cell repertoires in COVID-19. Method: immunoSEQ multiplex PCR; TCRdb's copy keeps in-frame clones and lacks some. The repertoire consists of under 50,000 clones, with around 80% occurring once and the leading ten covering around 40%. Sequencing used peripheral blood. The receptors derive from a man at least 80 years old with active or convalescent COVID-19. CDR3s include the opening cysteine and the closing phenylalanine or tryptophan. A D gene is named only where the DNA matches it firmly. A row's size may be missing; if present it is once, few, many or a size class.

v_call	j_call	d_call	clone_size	cdr3_nt	cdr3_aa
TRBV2	TRBJ2-1	TRBD2	NA	TGTGCCAGCAGTGTTGCAGCGGGGGGGCTGCAGTATTTGGATGAGCAGTTCTTC	CASSVAAGGLQYLDEQFF
TRBV2	TRBJ2-7	TRBD2	NA	TGTGCCAGCAGTGCTACGGGACTAGCGGGGGACGAGCAGTACTTC	CASSATGLAGDEQYF
TRBV7-9	TRBJ2-7	TRBD1	few	TGTGCCAGCAGCTTAGAGGGACAGTTGGGGGAGCAGTACTTC	CASSLEGQLGEQYF
TRBV11-2	TRBJ1-2	NA	NA	TGTGCCAGCAGCTTACTTTACGCAGCTAACTATGGCTACACCTTC	CASSLLYAANYGYTF
TRBV7-8	TRBJ2-7	TRBD2	NA	TGTGCCATCGCAGCGGGGCGCGACGAGCAGTACTTC	CAIAAGRDEQYF
TRBV27	TRBJ1-1	NA	NA	TGTGCCAGCAGTTTTTTGAGGGGGACTGAAGCTTTCTTT	CASSFLRGTEAFF
TRBV5-1	TRBJ2-7	NA	NA	TGCGCCAGCAGCTTGGTGGGACATTCCTACGAGCAGTACTTC	CASSLVGHSYEQYF
TRBV9	TRBJ2-1	TRBD2	once	TGTGCCAGCAGCGTCTCCGGGACTAGCAGCTGGGATGAGCAGTTCTTC	CASSVSGTSSWDEQFF
TRBV28	TRBJ2-2	NA	NA	TGTGCCAGCAGTGGCGTACCGGGACAACCCACCGGGGAGCTGTTTTTT	CASSGVPGQPTGELFF
TRBV9	TRBJ2-1	TRBD1	NA	TGTGCCAGCAACCGACAGGGGTACAATGAGCAGTTCTTC	CASNRQGYNEQFF
TRBV5-1	TRBJ2-5	TRBD1	NA	TGCGCCAGCAGCTTGGGCTCCTCGGGACAGCCCCAAGAGACCCAGTACTTC	CASSLGSSGQPQETQYF
TRBV9	TRBJ2-3	NA	NA	TGTGCCAGCAGCGTCGGACAGAGCCGCACAGATACGCAGTATTTT	CASSVGQSRTDTQYF
TRBV3-1/TRBV3-2	TRBJ2-7	NA	once	TGTGCCAGCAGCCAAGGTTGGGGCACCTACGAGCAGTACTTC	CASSQGWGTYEQYF
TRBV4-1	TRBJ2-1	TRBD2	NA	TGCGCCAGCAGCCAATGGGCGGGAGGAGCCAATGAGCAGTTCTTC	CASSQWAGGANEQFF
TRBV24-1	TRBJ2-5	TRBD1	NA	TGTGCCACCATGGGGACAGGGATAGAAGAGACCCAGTACTTC	CATMGTGIEETQYF
TRBV7-3	TRBJ2-7	NA	NA	TGTGCCAGCAGCTTAACGCAGGGCGAGCAGTACTTC	CASSLTQGEQYF
TRBV4-1	TRBJ2-7	NA	NA	TGCGCCAGCAGCAAAGACAGGTCCTACGAGCAGTACTTC	CASSKDRSYEQYF
TRBV7-8	TRBJ1-1	NA	once	TGTGCCAGCAGCCCCGGACAGAACACTGAAGCTTTCTTT	CASSPGQNTEAFF
TRBV3-1/TRBV3-2	TRBJ1-2	NA	NA	TGTGCCAGCAGCCGCGGGTTTCGCGACTATGGCTACACCTTC	CASSRGFRDYGYTF
TRBV10-3	TRBJ2-1	NA	NA	TGTGCCATCAGTTCGGGAGTGCAGGACAATGAGCAGTTCTTC	CAISSGVQDNEQFF
TRBV9	TRBJ2-5	NA	NA	TGTGCCAGCAGCCTCAGTGGGAGGGGGGCCGAGACCCAGTACTTC	CASSLSGRGAETQYF
TRBV5-4	TRBJ1-6	NA	once	TGTGCCAGCAGCTTGTCGGCAGGGTTGAATTCACCCCTCCACTTT	CASSLSAGLNSPLHF
TRBV6-5	TRBJ1-5	NA	NA	TGTGCCAGCAGATCCCTGGGCTCTGATCAGCCCCAGCATTTT	CASRSLGSDQPQHF
TRBV28	TRBJ1-1	NA	NA	TGTGCCAGCAGTTCCCCGGTTGGGGGGAGGATGAACACTGAAGCTTTCTTT	CASSSPVGGRMNTEAFF
TRBV5-1	TRBJ1-6	TRBD1	NA	TGCGCCAGCAACAAGGGACAGTTGGATTCACCCCTCCACTTT	CASNKGQLDSPLHF
TRBV28	TRBJ2-2	TRBD1	few	TGTGCCAGCAGTTTACGACAGGGGTTAGGTACCGGGGAGCTGTTTTTT	CASSLRQGLGTGELFF
TRBV29-1	TRBJ2-1	TRBD2	once	TGCAGCGGCAAACTAGCGACCGACAATGAGCAGTTCTTC	CSGKLATDNEQFF